What follows describes a single T cell receptor (beta chain). Its antigen is unknown. Researchers took RNA transcripts and amplified the TCR beta CDR3 regions from them. First-round RT-PCR targeting the TCR CDR3 was performed with the HTBI primer set. TCRdb ran MiXCR on the multiplex PCR reads and lists one entry per CDR3 protein. The sample lists under 350,000 distinct CDR3 sequences; 20% to 25% were seen once. This record belongs to a study of T cells in Graves' hyperthyroidism and ophthalmopathy. There are 14 residues in the CDR3. V was cut by 8 bases and J by 3 bases, with 17 bases left in between. CDR1 is MGHDK, CDR2 SYGVNS, per germline. Study-wide results and limits: Most thyroid-expanded clonotypes above 0.001 were also found in blood.

Disease duration under 2 months; hyperthyroidism patients were aged 18 to 65. The sequenced material came from blood. This sequence joins TRBV25-1 and TRBJ2-7; D is perhaps TRBD2 (7 bases). The receptor comes from a man in his forties or fifties with Graves' hyperthyroidism that later progressed to Graves' ophthalmopathy. CDR3: CASLPGGGDYEQYF. CDR3 in DNA: TGTGCCAGCCTCCCTGGAGGGGGGGACTACGAGCAGTACTTC.